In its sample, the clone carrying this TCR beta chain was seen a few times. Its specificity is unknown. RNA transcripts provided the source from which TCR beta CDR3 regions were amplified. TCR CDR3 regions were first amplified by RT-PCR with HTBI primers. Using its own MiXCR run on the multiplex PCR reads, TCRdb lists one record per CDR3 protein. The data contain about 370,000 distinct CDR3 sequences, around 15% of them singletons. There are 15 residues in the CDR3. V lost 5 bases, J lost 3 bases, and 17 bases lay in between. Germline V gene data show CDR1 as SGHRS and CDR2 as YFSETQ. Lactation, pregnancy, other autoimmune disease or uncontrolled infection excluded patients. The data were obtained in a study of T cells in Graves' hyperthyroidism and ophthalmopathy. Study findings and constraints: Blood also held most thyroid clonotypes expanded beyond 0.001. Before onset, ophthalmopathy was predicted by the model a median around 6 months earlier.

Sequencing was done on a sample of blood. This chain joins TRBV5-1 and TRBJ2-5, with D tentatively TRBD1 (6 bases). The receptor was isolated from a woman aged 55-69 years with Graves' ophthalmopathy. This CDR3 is CASRKLDREKETQYF. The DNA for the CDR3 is TGCGCCAGCAGAAAACTGGACAGAGAGAAAGAGACCCAGTACTTC.